The entry that follows covers one T cell receptor (beta chain) sequence. The antigen is undetermined. A much larger clone lies a single base off, so this may be a read error. Genomic DNA constituted the template upon which TCR beta VDJ and CDR3 profiling was performed. One entry per CDR3 protein, called by TCRdb with MiXCR from the reads. Counted here are about 180,000 distinct CDR3 sequences, approximately 46% occurring once; the ten biggest clones make up approximately 3%. The sample comes from a study of CD8+CD57+ T cells in acquired aplastic anemia. The overall study: The sorted CD4+ and CD8+ cells yielded an average approximately 3 ug of DNA. Healthy donor CD4+ cell samples had a mean of around 10 million reads. General study findings and limits: The CD8+ Simpson's diversity of patients and controls was not significantly different. Sharing between patients and controls was observed for about 27 CD8+ CDR3 sequences.

Germline values: CDR1 DFQATT, CDR2 SNEGSKA (reference sequence). This CDR3 is built from 13 residues. This rearrangement joins TRBV20-1 to TRBJ1-3, with D possibly matching TRBD1 (6 bases). The sample taken for sequencing was sorted CD4+, CD8+, or CD8+CD57+ T cells (not recorded which) from PBMCs. The source is a human donor in good health. The CDR3 spells CSAQGQAGSTIYF. In nucleotides, the CDR3 is TGCAGTGCTCAGGGGCAAGCTGGAAGCACCATATATTTT.